The source of this T cell receptor beta chain is a study of T cells after yellow fever vaccination (dated by TCRdb to the late 2010s). In the study overall: The SMART-Seq v4 Ultra Low Input RNA kit was used to prepare libraries from fractions with low cell numbers. To follow T-cell clones before and after primary and booster YFV17D yellow fever vaccination, bulk TCR alpha and beta repertoires were sequenced over time. The cohort comprised two healthy male donors, one aged 18 to 30 and one aged 30 to 40 years. Blood was collected at multiple timepoints before and after primary and secondary immunization, and bulk PBMC replicates and cell subsets were isolated. General conclusions and limits of the study: The secondary T-cell response was weaker than the primary response but faster, peaking on day 5 instead of day 15. Because abundant contaminating clonotypes from the bulk population could be contained in FACS-sorted repertoires, computational filtering was required. Most clones expanded after primary vaccination were re-detected after the booster (96% of CD4 and roughly 85% of CD8), suggesting broad memory maintenance. Only a couple of donors were included in the study, so the extent to which the findings can be generalized is limited. A small share of clonotypes occurred in both CD4 and CD8 compartments, likely arising from convergent recombination.

This clonotype was counted only a few times. No antigen is known for it. The record has no base qualities; no much larger clone is one base away. The germline V end is reduced by 1 base and the J end by 8 bases; junction bases left unmatched: 6. The CDR3 holds 15 amino acids from the cysteine to the phenylalanine. Of all the DNA, just the CDR3 is kept, 45 bases in frame from base 1. TCR cDNA was synthesized by 5'RACE template switching, through which a universal primer site and unique molecular identifiers were introduced. Priming of cDNA synthesis was performed from both the TCR alpha and TCR beta constant segments. Libraries were amplified in two PCR steps, with sample barcodes and sequencing adapters added in the second step. Sequencing of libraries was done on Illumina HiSeq 2500 (2x100 bp) or NovaSeq (2x150 bp). The source study handled its data this way. MIGEC handled demultiplexing of reads and collapsing into UMI consensus sequences, while MiXCR performed V(D)J alignment. Vaccine-responding clonotypes were defined with edgeR using replicate PBMC samples, requiring FDR below 0.01 and a log2 fold change above 5 up to day 15. CD4 or CD8 identity was assigned to each bulk clonotype according to whether the clonotype was present at higher abundance in the sequenced CD4 repertoire or the sequenced CD8 repertoire. TCRdb trimmed the raw reads at Q25, called clones with MiXCR and kept productive beta chains. CDR3 protein duplicates are merged, each entry listing the most common genes and DNA. These V and J calls are TCRdb output, not the study's own analysis. The sample table shows 350,000 or so distinct CDR3 sequences, and around 8.1% are seen once. The top ten clones comprise 17% of the sample.

What the treatment or condition label conveys for this sample: live attenuated yellow fever vaccine strain. Two biological replicates of bulk PBMCs were collected at each blood-draw timepoint. A standard Ficoll-Paque protocol was used to isolate PBMCs from peripheral blood. TriZol was used to extract RNA from bulk PBMCs, from CD4 and CD8 fractions, and from dextramer-positive and dextramer-negative fractions. The sample was PBMCs, taken 45 days after the first yellow fever vaccination. This clonotype originated in a young man who received the YFV17D yellow fever vaccine. The chain uses TRBV23-1 and TRBJ2-1; 9 junctional bases match TRBD1. TRBV23-1 is flagged as an ORF with uncertain function. DNA sequence: TGCGCCAGCAGTCAATGGCGGACAGGGGAAGATGAGCAGTTCTTC. Its protein reads: CASSQWRTGEDEQFF.